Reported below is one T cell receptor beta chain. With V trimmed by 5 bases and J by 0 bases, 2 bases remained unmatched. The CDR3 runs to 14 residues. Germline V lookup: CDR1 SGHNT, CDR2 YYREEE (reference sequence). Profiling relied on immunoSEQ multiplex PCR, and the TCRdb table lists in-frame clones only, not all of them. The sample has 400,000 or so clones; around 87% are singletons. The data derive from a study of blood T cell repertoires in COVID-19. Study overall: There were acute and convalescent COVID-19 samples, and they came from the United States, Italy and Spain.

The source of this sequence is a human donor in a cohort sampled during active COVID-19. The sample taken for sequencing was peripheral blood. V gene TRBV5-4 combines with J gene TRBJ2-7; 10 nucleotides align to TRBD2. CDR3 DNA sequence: TGTGCCAGCAGTTTAGCGGGGGGCTCCTACGAGCAGTACTTC. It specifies CASSLAGGSYEQYF. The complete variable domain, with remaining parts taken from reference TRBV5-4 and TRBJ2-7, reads ETGVTQSPTHLIKTRGQQVTLRCSSQSGHNTVSWYQQALGQGPQFIFQYYREEENGRGNFPPRFSGLQFPNYSSELNVNALELDDSALYLCASSLAGGSYEQYFGPGTRLTVT.